This entry lists 8 T cell receptor beta chains sequenced from one sample in a study of shared clonotypes between healthy human individuals. Sequencing used immunoSEQ multiplex PCR; TCRdb keeps in-frame clones, though not all of them. In the table there are approximately 1.5 million clones, around 98.5% of which are singletons. The material sequenced was naive CD4+ T cells sorted from blood. Subset reported: CD45RA+ positively selected. These receptor sequences come from a young man in good health.

V is TRBV30 and J is TRBJ2-7, with a tentative D call TRBD1 (6 bases). CDR1 is GTSNPN and CDR2 is SVGIG in the germline V gene (reference sequence). CDR3 length: 12 amino acids. Deletions cut 3 bases from V and 3 bases from J, with 9 bases between. Here the CDR3 reads CAWRQGNYEQYF. The CDR3 bases are TGTGCCTGGAGGCAGGGGAACTACGAGCAGTACTTC.

The rearrangement uses TRBV6-1 and TRBJ2-5, with TRBD1 identical over 7 bases. V lost 3 bases and J lost 2; bases outside the gene matches: 9. Germline-derived CDR1 and CDR2 are MNHNS and SASEGT. The CDR3 spans 16 residues. The CDR3 DNA follows: TGTGCCAGCAGTGATTTTGGGACAGTTCCTCAAGAGACCCAGTACTTC. It codes for CASSDFGTVPQETQYF.

The chain joins TRBV9 to TRBJ2-7; 7 bases line up with TRBD2. The germline V gene encodes CDR1 SGDLS and CDR2 YYNGEE. CDR3 length: 15 amino acids. Trimming took 0 bases from V and 2 from J; bases not matched to a gene: 5. The CDR3 loop is CASSVEAGETYEQYF. Here the CDR3 DNA reads TGTGCCAGCAGCGTAGAGGCGGGAGAGACCTACGAGCAGTACTTC.

The chain joins TRBV11-2 to TRBJ2-7, with D perhaps matching TRBD2 (5 bases). The germline V gene has CDR1 SGHAT and CDR2 FQNNGV. V lost 2 bases and J lost 0, with 14 bases in between. This CDR3 comprises 16 residues. CDR3 DNA sequence: TGTGCCAGCAGCTTATTATCACTAGGTAGCTCCTACGAGCAGTACTTC. This sequence encodes CASSLLSLGSSYEQYF.

This chain links TRBV11-2 with TRBJ2-1, with 7 positions matching TRBD1. This CDR3 is built from 15 residues. The V segment lost 9 bases and the J segment 9 bases; nucleotides outside the gene matches: 17. Germline CDR1 is SGHAT and CDR2 is FQNNGV. Here the CDR3 DNA reads TGTGCCAGTCGTCTGCGACAGGGAGTACGGGGTGAGCAGTTCTTC. Its translation: CASRLRQGVRGEQFF.

The J gene is TRBJ2-2, the V gene TRBV5-4, with D unclear. Germline CDR1 reads SGHNT; CDR2 reads YYREEE (reference sequence). This CDR3 contains 15 residues. The V and J ends lost 3 bases and 4 bases respectively, with 13 bases between them. The CDR3 loop reads CASSSPRGSTGELFF. The CDR3 DNA reads as TGTGCCAGCAGCTCCCCACGCGGATCCACCGGGGAGCTGTTTTTT.

This chain connects TRBV11-3 to TRBJ2-1, with D possibly being TRBD1 (5 bases). Germline CDR1 and CDR2: SGHNT and YENEEA. The CDR3 spans 13 residues. V gave up 4 bases and J gave up 7 bases, with 11 bases separating them. CDR3 nucleotides: TGTGCCAGCAGCTCCTACAGGAGTAATGAGCAGTTCTTC. Protein: CASSSYRSNEQFF.

Remarks on this clone: The sample holds other DNA sequences that translate to the same CDR3. The chain couples TRBV7-6 to TRBJ2-7, with a tentative D call TRBD1 (5 bases). The germline V gene has CDR1 SGHVS and CDR2 FNYEAQ. This CDR3 comprises 13 residues. Trimming stripped 5 bases from V and 2 bases from J, with 10 bases between. This chain's CDR3 is CASSLAGTYEQYF. The DNA for the CDR3 is TGTGCCAGCAGCCTCGCAGGGACCTACGAGCAGTACTTC.